Presented here are 26 T cell receptor beta chains from one specimen sequenced in a study of T cell responses to AZD1222 COVID-19 vaccine. Sequencing used immunoSEQ multiplex PCR; TCRdb keeps in-frame clones, though not all of them. The sample consists of some 58,000 clones, around 80% of them appearing once. Source: peripheral blood, taken 28 days after the second AZD1222 dose. The origin of the receptors is an adult who received the AZD1222 COVID-19 vaccine.

J is TRBJ2-6 and V is TRBV29-1; D is unclear. The V and J ends lost 7 bases and 0 bases respectively, with 16 bases between them. CDR3 size: 16 residues. Germline V gives CDR1 SQVTM, CDR2 ANQGSEA. The CDR3 spells CSAHVGILSGANVLTF. The CDR3 nucleotides read TGCAGCGCGCATGTAGGGATTCTCTCTGGGGCCAACGTCCTGACTTTC.

The gene calls are TRBV7-9 and TRBJ2-1; D may be TRBD2 (6 bases). The CDR3 sequence is 15 residues long. Germline V gives CDR1 SEHNR, CDR2 FQNEAQ (reference sequence). Deletions cut 5 bases from V and 4 bases from J, with 15 bases between. The CDR3 DNA sequence: TGTGCCAGCAGCCTTAGCGGAGGAGGATACAATGAGCAGTTCTTC. Amino acids: CASSLSGGGYNEQFF.

The chain joins TRBV6-1 to TRBJ1-4; 8 nucleotides agree with TRBD1. This CDR3 has 17 residues. V shed 4 bases, J shed 2 bases, and the junction held 9 bases outside the gene matches. Germline V lookup: CDR1 MNHNS, CDR2 SASEGT. CDR3 protein: CASSAAGGAWTNEKLFF. Written as DNA, the CDR3 is TGTGCCAGCAGTGCCGCAGGGGGCGCGTGGACTAATGAAAAACTGTTTTTT.

The chain links TRBV28 to TRBJ1-5; a possible D gene is TRBD1 (5 bases). V dropped 5 bases and J dropped 6 bases, with 20 bases sitting between them. CDR1 and CDR2 (germline): MDHEN, SYDVKM. The CDR3 has 16 amino acids. The CDR3 bases are TGTGCCAGCAGTCACATAATCAAAGGGGTAAGTCAGCCCCAGCATTTT. Protein sequence: CASSHIIKGVSQPQHF.

The chain's CDR3 is CASSTPNTGELFF. CDR3 sequence (DNA): TGCGCCAGCAGCACACCTAACACCGGGGAGCTGTTTTTT. The chain uses TRBV10-1 and TRBJ2-2; D ambiguous. CDR3 length: 13 residues. Germline-derived CDR1 and CDR2 are WNHNN and SYGVQD (reference sequence). V was clipped by 6 bases and J by 2 bases, with 7 bases between them.

The chain carries TRBV5-4 and TRBJ1-4; no firm D call. CDR1 is SGHNT, CDR2 YYREEE, per germline (reference sequence). The length of the CDR3 is 14 residues. Trimming took off 7 bases at V and 0 bases at J, with 10 bases between the two ends. The CDR3 region has the DNA TGTGCCAGCCAGATAGATGCAACTAATGAAAAACTGTTTTTT. This codes for CASQIDATNEKLFF.

This chain links TRBV19 with TRBJ2-3, with D perhaps matching TRBD1 (5 bases). CDR1 is LNHDA, CDR2 SQIVND, per germline (reference sequence). The ends were cut back, 5 bases at V and 6 bases at J, with 12 bases in the middle. The CDR3 runs 13 residues. CDR3 nucleotides: TGTGCCAGTAGTCTTGAAAACAGGGATACGCAGTATTTT. Protein product: CASSLENRDTQYF.

The J gene is TRBJ2-3, the V gene TRBV6-1; 14 bases are shared with TRBD2. J gave up 6 bases and V 4 bases, and 9 bases lay outside the gene matches. The CDR3 contains 17 residues. CDR1 is MNHNS and CDR2 is SASEGT in the germline V gene. The CDR3 here is CASSALGLAGGRDTQYF. Here the CDR3 DNA reads TGTGCCAGCAGTGCACTAGGACTAGCGGGGGGACGGGATACGCAGTATTTT.

This clone came up once. V gene TRBV18 combines with J gene TRBJ1-2, with D unclear. V lost 0 bases to trimming and J lost 5 bases, with 10 bases between them. The CDR3 extends over 14 amino acids. Per germline, CDR1 KGHSH and CDR2 LQKENI. This chain's CDR3 is CASSPPAFVYGYTF. CDR3 nucleotide sequence: TGTGCCAGCTCACCACCAGCCTTCGTTTATGGCTACACCTTC.

V gene TRBV7-8 combines with J gene TRBJ2-1, with a possible D match to TRBD2 (6 bases). There are 15 residues in the CDR3. Germline V lookup: CDR1 SGHVS, CDR2 FQNEAQ. The V end lost 1 base, the J end lost 2 bases, and 9 bases lay between the germline ends. CDR3 in DNA: TGTGCCAGCAGCTTAGGGACTACCACCTACAATGAGCAGTTCTTC. Protein product: CASSLGTTTYNEQFF.

The chain is built from TRBV6-5 and TRBJ1-1; tentative D call: TRBD1 (6 bases). Trimming removed 0 bases from V and 11 bases from J, with 16 bases in between. This CDR3 comprises 14 residues. Per germline, CDR1 MNHEY and CDR2 SVGAGI. Here the CDR3 reads CASSYSRGAGEAFF. CDR3 bases: TGTGCCAGCAGTTACTCGCGAGGCGCAGGGGAGGCTTTCTTT.

The chain combines TRBV7-9 with TRBJ1-3, with a possible D match to TRBD1 (6 bases). CDR1 is SEHNR, CDR2 FQNEAQ, per germline (reference sequence). V shed 2 bases and J shed 4 bases, with 9 bases lying between them. The CDR3 has 14 residues. The DNA for the CDR3 is TGTGCCAGCAGCTTAATGGACAGCGGAAACACCATATATTTT. Its translation is CASSLMDSGNTIYF.

This chain connects TRBV5-6 to TRBJ1-1, with 8 bases matching TRBD1. CDR3 length: 15 amino acids. CDR1 and CDR2 from the germline V gene are SGHDT and YYEEEE. With V trimmed by 4 bases and J by 7 bases, 12 bases remained unmatched. CDR3 in DNA: TGTGCCAGCAGCACGTGGACAGGGTGGGCGGGTGAAGCTTTCTTT. Its translation is CASSTWTGWAGEAFF.

The chain recombines TRBV6-5 with TRBJ1-1; D not certain. The germline gives CDR1 MNHEY, CDR2 SVGAGI. The CDR3 is 12 amino acids. V was shortened by 8 bases and J by 0 bases, with 7 bases between the two germline ends. The CDR3 sequence: CASGLMNTEAFF. The CDR3, as DNA: TGTGCCAGCGGCCTAATGAACACTGAAGCTTTCTTT.

The chain carries TRBV5-1 and TRBJ1-3; 9 bases are shared with TRBD1. CDR3 size: 16 residues. In germline, CDR1 is SGHRS, CDR2 YFSETQ. After removal of 4 bases from V and 4 bases from J, the junction contained 9 bases not matched to a gene. As DNA, the CDR3 is TGCGCCAGCAGCACGGCCCCTACAGGGGGCGGAAACACCATATATTTT. Translation: CASSTAPTGGGNTIYF. Full variable domain (outside the CDR3, taken from reference TRBV5-1 and TRBJ1-3): KAGVTQTPRYLIKTRGQQVTLSCSPISGHRSVSWYQQTPGQGLQFLFEYFSETQRNKGNFPGRFSGRQFSNSRSEMNVSTLELGDSALYLCASSTAPTGGGNTIYFGEGSWLTVV.

The DNA of the CDR3 is TGTGCCAGCAGCTTCCTCGACAGGTCCTCCTACGAGCAGTACTTC. Translated, it gives CASSFLDRSSYEQYF. The V and J genes are TRBV7-8 and TRBJ2-7, with a weak D call TRBD1 (6 bases). CDR3 length: 15 residues. With 3 bases removed from V and 0 bases from J, the gap between germline ends came to 12 bases. Per the germline V gene, CDR1 is SGHVS and CDR2 is FQNEAQ.

The chain uses TRBV28 and TRBJ1-2; 7 bases align to TRBD1. This CDR3 has 13 residues. Unmatched junction bases numbered 4, after V lost 4 bases and J lost 5 bases. Germline V lookup: CDR1 MDHEN, CDR2 SYDVKM. CDR3 residues: CASSSGQEYGYTF. The DNA for the CDR3 is TGTGCCAGCAGTTCCGGACAGGAGTATGGCTACACCTTC.

The V and J genes are TRBV28 and TRBJ1-6, with TRBD1 as a possible D gene (5 bases). The V gene lost 7 bases and the J gene lost 9 bases, with 13 bases spanning the gap. CDR1 and CDR2 (germline): MDHEN, SYDVKM. The CDR3 sequence is 13 residues long. The CDR3 reads CASMRGVGSPLHF. The CDR3 bases are TGTGCCAGCATGCGGGGGGTGGGTTCACCCCTCCACTTT.

This sequence joins TRBV5-1 and TRBJ2-7; TRBD2 aligns across 10 bases. The CDR3 loop spans 17 amino acids. The ends lost 0 bases at V and 1 base at J; junction bases unmatched: 7. The germline gives CDR1 SGHRS, CDR2 YFSETQ. CDR3 protein: CASSLAASGSSSYEQYF. CDR3 sequence (DNA): TGCGCCAGCAGCTTGGCGGCTAGCGGGAGTTCTTCCTACGAGCAGTACTTC. The full variable domain, its missing parts supplied by reference TRBV5-1 and TRBJ2-7, is KAGVTQTPRYLIKTRGQQVTLSCSPISGHRSVSWYQQTPGQGLQFLFEYFSETQRNKGNFPGRFSGRQFSNSRSEMNVSTLELGDSALYLCASSLAASGSSSYEQYFGPGTRLTVT.

The chain combines TRBV2 with TRBJ1-2, with D tentatively TRBD1 (6 bases). The CDR3 totals 15 residues. From germline, CDR1 is SNHLY and CDR2 FYNNEI. The V end lost 3 bases, the J end lost 8 bases, and 19 bases lay between the germline ends. This CDR3 is CASSEGLAGGDGYTF. CDR3 nucleotides: TGTGCCAGCAGTGAGGGGTTAGCGGGGGGCGACGGCTACACCTTC.

This clone is categorized as medium-sized. The rearrangement uses TRBV11-2 and TRBJ1-2; perhaps TRBD1 as D (6 bases). The CDR3 runs to 14 residues. The germline V gene encodes CDR1 SGHAT and CDR2 FQNNGV. Trimming stripped 5 bases from V and 8 bases from J, with 18 bases between. CDR3 amino acids: CASSKVGGAGGYTF. CDR3 coding DNA: TGTGCCAGCAGCAAAGTGGGGGGGGCCGGCGGCTACACCTTC.

A few counts support this clone. The chain recombines TRBV5-6 with TRBJ2-7, with D perhaps matching TRBD1 (6 bases). The CDR3 length is 14 residues. V was shortened by 4 bases and J by 5 bases, with 16 bases between the two germline ends. The germline V gene encodes CDR1 SGHDT and CDR2 YYEEEE. The CDR3 loop reads CASSTITGSHEQYV. The CDR3 DNA is TGTGCCAGCAGCACAATAACAGGGTCCCACGAGCAGTACGTC.

The rearrangement uses TRBV11-2 and TRBJ2-3; D is unclear. Trimming shortened V by 5 bases and J by 3 bases, and 12 bases separated the two germline ends. The CDR3 is made up of 14 amino acids. Germline V gives CDR1 SGHAT, CDR2 FQNNGV. CDR3 nucleotides: TGTGCCAGCAGCGTTGGGATAAGGACAGATACGCAGTATTTT. It yields the protein CASSVGIRTDTQYF.

The chain employs TRBV19 and TRBJ2-7; 10 bases match TRBD1. The V and J ends lost 3 bases and 4 bases, in that order; junction bases with no gene match: 6. The length of the CDR3 is 15 residues. Germline-derived CDR1 and CDR2 are LNHDA and SQIVND (reference sequence). DNA of the CDR3: TGTGCCAGTAGTATGGTAGGGACAGGGGAATACGAGCAGTACGTC. It encodes CASSMVGTGEYEQYV.

The chain joins TRBV5-1 to TRBJ2-4; D may match TRBD1 or TRBD2 (7 bases each). Trimming took 4 bases from V and 9 from J, leaving 17 bases between them. Germline V gene data show CDR1 as SGHRS and CDR2 as YFSETQ. This CDR3 has 14 residues. The CDR3 sequence: CASSGGQREGIQYF. DNA for the CDR3: TGCGCCAGCAGCGGGGGACAGAGGGAGGGCATTCAGTACTTC.

The chain carries TRBV11-2 and TRBJ1-1; the D is unclear. The length of the CDR3 is 13 residues. Germline loops: CDR1 SGHAT, CDR2 FQNNGV. V shed 5 bases and J shed 0 bases, with 7 bases lying between them. The CDR3 DNA reads as TGTGCCAGCAGCAGCAGCGTGAACACTGAAGCTTTCTTT. The encoded protein is CASSSSVNTEAFF.